This is a list of T cell receptor beta chains from one sample in a study of T-cell memory formation after mild COVID-19. Via MiXCR, TCRdb re-called the 5' RACE reads, giving one row per CDR3 protein. This sample carries 300,000 to 350,000 distinct CDR3 sequences, roughly 13% of them seen once, and the ten largest clones take 22%. Sequencing input: PBMCs or a T cell subset sorted from them (not recorded which). Every receptor here comes from a young man who had mild COVID-19 (a few samples of this study predate the infection). Cell type and time point are not known. Both conserved end residues are part of each CDR3. A D gene is named only where the DNA matches it firmly. A row's size may be missing; if present it is once, few, many or a size class.

cdr3_length	j_call	d_call	clone_size	v_call	cdr3_aa	cdr3_nt
16	TRBJ2-3	TRBD2	-	TRBV4-2	CASSHLAGEATDTQYF	TGTGCCAGCAGCCACCTAGCGGGGGAAGCCACAGATACGCAGTATTTT
14	TRBJ2-1	-	few	TRBV20-1	CSARALGTGNEQFF	TGCAGTGCTAGAGCTCTAGGAACAGGCAATGAGCAGTTCTTC
16	TRBJ1-1	-	few	TRBV11-2	CASSLVGLAANTEAFF	TGTGCCAGCAGCTTAGTAGGTTTAGCAGCGAACACTGAAGCTTTCTTT
13	TRBJ1-5	-	-	TRBV30	CAWSRSLNQPQHF	TGTGCCTGGAGTCGATCTCTCAATCAGCCCCAGCATTTT
16	TRBJ1-2	-	few	TRBV7-9	CASSLTPRAGAEGYTF	TGTGCCAGCAGCTTAACCCCGCGAGCGGGCGCGGAGGGCTACACCTTC
14	TRBJ1-2	-	-	TRBV5-1	CASSLLDASYGYTF	TGCGCCAGCAGCCTCCTGGACGCTTCCTATGGCTACACCTTC
15	TRBJ1-1	-	few	TRBV2	CASSEAVQMNTEAFF	TGTGCCAGCAGTGAAGCGGTGCAGATGAACACTGAAGCTTTCTTT
15	TRBJ2-5	-	few	TRBV7-2	CASSFNGRLQETQYF	TGTGCCAGCAGCTTTAACGGACGACTCCAAGAGACCCAGTACTTC
14	TRBJ1-4	-	few	TRBV7-9	CASSLVSSDEKLFF	TGTGCCAGCAGCTTAGTATCGTCGGATGAAAAACTGTTTTTT
16	TRBJ1-6	-	-	TRBV7-2	CASSSYRGGYNSPLHF	TGTGCCAGCAGCTCCTATAGGGGGGGTTATAATTCACCCCTCCACTTT
12	TRBJ2-5	-	many	TRBV7-9	CASSPEGETQYF	TGTGCCAGCAGCCCTGAGGGAGAGACCCAGTACTTC
13	TRBJ1-1	-	-	TRBV5-5	CASSLRPGPGVFF	TGTGCCAGCAGCTTGCGTCCGGGACCTGGGGTTTTCTTT
14	TRBJ2-3	-	-	TRBV19	CASRIYSSTDTQYF	TGTGCCAGTAGAATCTACTCTAGCACAGATACGCAGTATTTT
14	TRBJ2-3	TRBD2	few	TRBV18	CASSPEVAGDTQYF	TGTGCCAGCTCACCAGAGGTAGCGGGGGATACGCAGTATTTT
13	TRBJ2-5	TRBD1	-	TRBV5-1	CASSSDRLETQYF	TGCGCCAGCAGCTCGGACAGGCTGGAGACCCAGTACTTC
15	TRBJ1-2	TRBD1	few	TRBV20-1	CSARDLTGGNYGYTF	TGCAGTGCTAGAGATTTGACAGGGGGCAACTATGGCTACACCTTC
13	TRBJ2-5	-	-	TRBV6-2/TRBV6-3	CASSSVFQETQYF	TGTGCCAGCAGTTCCGTCTTCCAAGAGACCCAGTACTTC
14	TRBJ2-1	-	many	TRBV3-1	CASSQGSSYNEQFF	TGTGCCAGCAGCCAAGGTAGCTCCTACAATGAGCAGTTCTTC
14	TRBJ2-6	-	few	TRBV11-2	CASSHTSPRNVLTF	TGTGCCAGCAGTCACACCTCCCCCCGCAACGTCCTGACTTTC
16	TRBJ1-5	-	few	TRBV5-1	CASSAWTTYSNQPQHF	TGCGCCAGCAGCGCGTGGACTACCTATAGCAATCAGCCCCAGCATTTT
18	TRBJ2-3	TRBD2	many	TRBV7-2	CASSFTGTSGPVADTQYF	TGTGCCAGCAGCTTCACCGGGACTAGCGGTCCCGTGGCGGATACGCAGTATTTT
14	TRBJ1-1	-	-	TRBV27	CASIPSGMGTEASF	TGTGCCAGCATCCCCTCGGGAATGGGAACTGAAGCTTCCTTT
15	TRBJ1-1	-	few	TRBV20-1	CSAIRVGNLYTEAFF	TGCAGTGCTATCCGGGTTGGGAACCTTTACACTGAAGCTTTCTTT
12	TRBJ1-6	-	-	TRBV7-9	CASSLENSPLHF	TGTGCCAGCAGCTTAGAGAATTCACCCCTCCACTTT
18	TRBJ1-5	TRBD1	-	TRBV7-3	CASSPRQDRAMAYGPQHF	TGTGCCAGCAGCCCCCGCCAGGACAGGGCAATGGCGTATGGGCCCCAGCATTTT
15	TRBJ2-5	-	-	TRBV4-1	CASSFEGREGGTQYF	TGCGCCAGCAGTTTCGAGGGCCGGGAAGGGGGGACCCAGTACTTC
17	TRBJ2-1	TRBD2	-	TRBV7-3	CASSKTGRTSGNNEQFF	TGTGCCAGCAGCAAAACCGGCCGGACTAGCGGCAACAATGAGCAGTTCTTC
13	TRBJ2-2	TRBD2	-	TRBV29-1	CSGTSGYTGELFF	TGCAGCGGAACTAGCGGGTACACCGGGGAGCTGTTTTTT
14	TRBJ1-2	-	medium-sized	TRBV7-2	CASSPGLGLYGYTF	TGTGCCAGCAGCCCAGGCTTGGGGCTCTATGGCTACACCTTC
15	TRBJ2-5	TRBD2	many	TRBV7-9	CASSWGLAGQETQYF	TGTGCCAGCAGCTGGGGACTAGCAGGGCAAGAGACCCAGTACTTC
12	TRBJ2-1	TRBD1	few	TRBV20-1	CSARNRGNEQFF	TGCAGTGCTAGAAACAGGGGGAATGAGCAGTTCTTC
12	TRBJ2-3	-	-	TRBV7-9	CAGEGLADTQYF	TGTGCCGGGGAAGGTTTGGCAGATACGCAGTATTTT
15	TRBJ2-7	-	-	TRBV6-2/TRBV6-3	CASSLQTVRSYEQYF	TGTGCCAGCAGTCTCCAGACAGTCCGCTCCTACGAGCAGTACTTC
14	TRBJ2-5	-	many	TRBV7-2	CASSLRTAQETQYF	TGTGCCAGCAGCTTGAGAACAGCACAAGAGACCCAGTACTTC
14	TRBJ1-1	-	-	TRBV9	CASSPTGVDTEAFF	TGTGCCAGCAGCCCAACAGGAGTGGACACTGAAGCTTTCTTT
15	TRBJ1-2	-	once	TRBV6-2/TRBV6-3	CASSPTDRQDYGYTF	TGTGCCAGCAGCCCTACGGACAGACAGGACTATGGCTACACCTTC
16	TRBJ2-5	TRBD2	-	TRBV7-2	CASSLVGGGLQETQYF	TGTGCCAGCAGCTTAGTAGGCGGGGGGCTCCAAGAGACCCAGTACTTC
13	TRBJ1-5	-	-	TRBV19	CASSGTVNQPQHF	TGTGCCAGTAGTGGTACGGTCAATCAGCCCCAGCATTTT
13	TRBJ2-1	-	few	TRBV12-3/TRBV12-4	CASGYGRLTEQFF	TGTGCCAGCGGCTATGGTCGGCTCACCGAGCAGTTCTTC
15	TRBJ2-3	TRBD2	few	TRBV29-1	CSVHERAGLADTQYF	TGCAGCGTTCATGAGAGAGCGGGGTTGGCAGATACGCAGTATTTT
11	TRBJ1-1	-	-	TRBV13	CASSLAGKAFF	TGTGCCAGCAGCTTAGCTGGCAAAGCTTTCTTT
16	TRBJ2-5	TRBD2	few	TRBV7-2	CASSLEERGGRETQYF	TGTGCCAGCAGCTTAGAAGAGCGGGGGGGCCGGGAGACCCAGTACTTC
17	TRBJ2-4	-	few	TRBV4-1	CASSQESGGQAKNIQYF	TGCGCCAGCAGCCAAGAATCCGGGGGGCAGGCCAAAAACATTCAGTACTTC
11	TRBJ2-5	-	few	TRBV29-1	CSGRGAETQYF	TGCAGCGGCAGGGGGGCAGAGACCCAGTACTTC
16	TRBJ2-1	TRBD2	few	TRBV4-2	CASSQGRLAPYNEQFF	TGTGCCAGCAGCCAAGGGCGACTAGCTCCCTACAATGAGCAGTTCTTC
14	TRBJ2-1	TRBD2	few	TRBV11-2	CASTSTSGRREQFF	TGTGCCAGCACCTCGACTAGCGGGCGGAGGGAGCAGTTCTTC
16	TRBJ1-1	-	few	TRBV6-6	CASRPLRGSSKTEAFF	TGTGCCAGCCGCCCATTAAGGGGTTCTTCGAAGACTGAAGCTTTCTTT